The 18 T cell receptor beta chains below all came from one sample that was sequenced in a study of shared clonotypes between healthy human individuals. Repertoires were generated with immunoSEQ multiplex PCR, while TCRdb's copy carries only in-frame clones and drops some. This sample has millions of clones; 85% to 95% occur once, and the top ten carry roughly 0.13%. The sample comprised naive CD4+ T cells sorted from blood. The subset denotes: CD45RA+ positively selected. The receptors derive from a man between 18 and 29 years old in good health.

The sample holds one count of this clone. The chain is built from TRBV7-2 and TRBJ1-3; the match to TRBD1 covers 9 bases. The CDR3 spans 18 residues. The J segment lost 0 bases and the V segment lost 5 bases, leaving 11 bases of the junction unmatched. Germline CDR1 and CDR2: SGHTA and FQGNSA. The CDR3 spells CASSTRTGTGISGNTIYF. CDR3 bases: TGTGCCAGCAGCACCAGAACCGGGACAGGGATCTCTGGAAACACCATATATTTT.

This clone has a handful of counts. This sequence joins TRBV11-3 and TRBJ2-1; 7 nucleotides match TRBD2. The CDR3 contains 12 residues. The germline V gene encodes CDR1 SGHNT and CDR2 YENEEA. J was trimmed by 6 bases and V by 5 bases; bases with no gene match: 1. This chain's CDR3 is CASSGLGNEQFF. For the CDR3, the DNA is TGTGCCAGCAGCGGACTAGGCAATGAGCAGTTCTTC.

The chain employs TRBV7-2 and TRBJ2-2; 11 nucleotides agree with TRBD2. Germline V CDR1 and CDR2: SGHTA, FQGNSA. The length of the CDR3 is 17 residues. J was trimmed by 4 bases and V by 1 base; bases with no gene match: 5. CDR3 amino acids: CASSLVSSGRGTGELFF. The DNA for the CDR3 is TGTGCCAGCAGCTTAGTCAGTAGCGGGAGGGGCACCGGGGAGCTGTTTTTT.

The chain couples TRBV6-1 to TRBJ2-2; D gene unclear. In germline, CDR1 is MNHNS, CDR2 SASEGT. The V gene lost 0 bases and the J gene lost 6 bases, with 8 bases spanning the gap. The CDR3 contains 14 residues. The DNA for the CDR3 is TGTGCCAGCAGTGAAGCCTGGGTCGCCGGGGAGCTGTTTTTT. It is translated as CASSEAWVAGELFF.

This chain connects TRBV30 to TRBJ1-6, with D hard to call. Germline lookup yields CDR1 GTSNPN and CDR2 SVGIG (reference sequence). Trimming took off 1 base at V and 3 bases at J, with 7 bases between the two ends. This CDR3 is 14 amino acids long. The CDR3 here is CAWSGGVYNSPLHF. The CDR3 DNA is TGTGCCTGGAGTGGCGGGGTCTATAATTCACCCCTCCACTTT.

This rearrangement joins TRBV5-1 to TRBJ2-3, with 11 bases aligning to TRBD1. The V gene end was trimmed by 3 bases and the J gene end by 0 bases; junction bases not matched to a gene: 6. The CDR3 is 17 residues long. Per the germline V gene, CDR1 is SGHRS and CDR2 is YFSETQ. The CDR3 region is CASSSGQGVTSTDTQYF. The CDR3 DNA is TGCGCCAGCAGCTCGGGACAGGGGGTAACTAGCACAGATACGCAGTATTTT.

The chain uses TRBV5-1 and TRBJ1-3; tentative D call: TRBD1 (6 bases). Germline CDR1 SGHRS, CDR2 YFSETQ. The CDR3 covers 16 residues. V gave up 2 bases and J gave up 0 bases, with 12 bases separating them. In nucleotides, the CDR3 is TGCGCCAGCAGCTTATCAGGACAGTCCTCTGGAAACACCATATATTTT. Translated, it gives CASSLSGQSSGNTIYF.

The CDR3 DNA follows: TGTGCCAGCAGCCAAGAGGCGGGGAACACTGAAGCTTTCTTT. Translation gives CASSQEAGNTEAFF. The chain has TRBV4-2 and TRBJ1-1, with unresolved D. The CDR3 covers 14 residues. The germline gives CDR1 LGHNA, CDR2 YNFKEQ. The V and J ends lost 0 bases and 1 base respectively, with 6 bases between them.

This clone was seen a single time. The chain couples TRBV15 to TRBJ2-5, with D possibly being TRBD2 (6 bases). This CDR3 region has 17 residues. V gave up 0 bases and J gave up 2 bases, with 16 bases separating them. Germline V lookup: CDR1 LNHNV, CDR2 YYDKDF (reference sequence). As DNA, the CDR3 is TGTGCCACCAGCAGAGATCCTAAGGCGGGGCAACAAGAGACCCAGTACTTC. Amino acid sequence: CATSRDPKAGQQETQYF.

This clone was detected only once. The chain combines TRBV2 with TRBJ2-2; D not resolved. The CDR3 extends over 12 amino acids. CDR1 is SNHLY and CDR2 is FYNNEI in the germline V gene. Trimming cost V 5 bases and J 6 bases, with 7 bases left between them. CDR3 in DNA: TGTGCCAGCAGTCCGGTCGCCGGGGAGCTGTTTTTT. Encoded protein: CASSPVAGELFF.

Comment on this clone: Other DNA sequences from this sample encode an identical CDR3 as well. The chain has TRBV28 and TRBJ2-2, with no clear D. Germline lookup yields CDR1 MDHEN and CDR2 SYDVKM. Trimming left V 1 base short and J 6 bases short, with 3 bases between. This CDR3 has 12 amino acids. DNA for the CDR3: TGTGCCAGCAGTTTATTTCCCGGGGAGCTGTTTTTT. It codes for CASSLFPGELFF.

The chain joins TRBV5-1 to TRBJ2-3; 14 positions match TRBD2. Losses at the gene ends were 3 bases for V and 5 bases for J; bases not matched to a gene: 5. The CDR3 totals 16 residues. The germline CDR1 and CDR2 sequences are SGHRS and YFSETQ. CDR3: CASSSGTSGGKDTQYF. The CDR3 bases are TGCGCCAGCAGCTCCGGGACTAGCGGGGGTAAAGATACGCAGTATTTT.

Ten or more counts support this clone. The chain links TRBV12-5 to TRBJ2-7; D not certain. The CDR3 loop spans 15 amino acids. Germline V lookup: CDR1 LGHNT, CDR2 FRNRAP. Trimming cost V 0 bases and J 3 bases, with 12 bases left between them. CDR3 sequence reads: CASGLVLRQLYEQYF. DNA of the CDR3: TGTGCTAGTGGTTTGGTATTGAGACAACTCTACGAGCAGTACTTC.

The chain links TRBV10-1 to TRBJ1-1; no definite D call. The CDR3 has 11 amino acids. Germline CDR1 and CDR2: WNHNN and SYGVQD (reference sequence). Trimming pared 7 bases from V and 3 bases from J, leaving 6 bases between. The CDR3: CASIDYTEAFF. The CDR3 region has the DNA TGCGCCAGCATCGATTACACTGAAGCTTTCTTT.

In this sample, this clone turned up a few times. This may be a read error, as it is one base from a much larger clone. At the DNA level, this CDR3 is encoded by other sequences in the same sample as well. The chain joins TRBV30 to TRBJ2-2, with D possibly being TRBD2 (5 bases). The V gene lost 2 bases and the J gene lost 11 bases, with 18 bases spanning the gap. CDR1 and CDR2 from the germline V gene are GTSNPN and SVGIG (reference sequence). The CDR3 contains 14 residues. CDR3 sequence reads: CAWSTPDFPGELFF. CDR3 nucleotides: TGTGCCTGGAGTACTCCGGACTTTCCGGGAGAGCTGTTTTTT. The full variable domain, completed using reference TRBV30 and TRBJ2-2, is SQTIHQWPATLVQPVGSPLSLECTVEGTSNPNLYWYRQAAGRGLQLLFYSVGIGQISSEVPQNLSASRPQDRQFILSSKKLLLSDSGFYLCAWSTPDFPGELFFGEGSRLTVL.

V is TRBV10-3 and J is TRBJ1-2; D unclear. Trimming took 0 bases from V and 7 from J, leaving 15 bases between them. CDR1 and CDR2 from the germline V gene are ENHRY and SYGVKD. The CDR3 has 15 amino acids. In DNA form, the CDR3 reads TGTGCCATCAGTGAGTCCGTGCTCCAGGCGGGTGGCTACACCTTC. Its protein product is CAISESVLQAGGYTF.

The rearrangement links TRBV9 to TRBJ1-2, with 7 bases fitting TRBD1. The CDR3 is 17 residues long. Germline V gene sequence: CDR1 SGDLS, CDR2 YYNGEE. J lost 0 bases, V lost 4 bases, and 12 bases had no gene match. CDR3 coding DNA: TGTGCCAGCAGCCCGCGTCCGGGACAGATTTCTAACTATGGCTACACCTTC. It codes for CASSPRPGQISNYGYTF. The entire variable domain, with the rest obtained from reference TRBV9 and TRBJ1-2, is as follows: DSGVTQTPKHLITATGQRVTLRCSPRSGDLSVYWYQQSLDQGLQFLIQYYNGEERAKGNILERFSAQQFPDLHSELNLSSLELGDSALYFCASSPRPGQISNYGYTFGSGTRLTVV.

Details on this clone: Its ends do not fully match the called genes, so a read error is possible. V usage is TRBV7-7 and J usage is TRBJ2-5; TRBD1 or TRBD2 may be the D gene (5 bases each). This CDR3 region has 14 residues. Germline lookup yields CDR1 SSHAT and CDR2 FNYEAQ (reference sequence). For the CDR3, the DNA is TGTGCTAGCAGTCGATCGGGGCTCCAAGAGACCCAGTACTTC. The encoded protein is CASSRSGLQETQYF.